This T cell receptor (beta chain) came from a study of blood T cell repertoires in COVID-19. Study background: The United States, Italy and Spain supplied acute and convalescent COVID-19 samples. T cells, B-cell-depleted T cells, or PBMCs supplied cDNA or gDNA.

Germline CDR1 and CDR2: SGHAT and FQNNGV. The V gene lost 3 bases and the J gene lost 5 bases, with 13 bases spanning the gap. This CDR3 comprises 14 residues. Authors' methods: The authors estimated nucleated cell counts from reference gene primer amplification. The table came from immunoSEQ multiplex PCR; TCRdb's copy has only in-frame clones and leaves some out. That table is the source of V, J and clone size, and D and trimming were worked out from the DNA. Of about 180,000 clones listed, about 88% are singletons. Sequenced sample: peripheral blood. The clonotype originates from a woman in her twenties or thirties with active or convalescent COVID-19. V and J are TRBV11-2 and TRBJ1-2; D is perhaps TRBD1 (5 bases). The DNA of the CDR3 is TGTGCCAGCAGCTTGGGGGGGTGGGAGTATGGCTACACCTTC. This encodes CASSLGGWEYGYTF. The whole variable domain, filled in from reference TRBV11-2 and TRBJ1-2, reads EAGVAQSPRYKIIEKRQSVAFWCNPISGHATLYWYQQILGQGPKLLIQFQNNGVVDDSQLPKDRFSAERLKGVDSTLKIQPAKLEDSAVYLCASSLGGWEYGYTFGSGTRLTVV.